Only one count was recorded for the clone carrying this T cell receptor (beta chain). This sample was included in a study of graft-versus-host responses after intestinal transplantation. Assay used: immunoSEQ multiplex PCR; TCRdb lists only in-frame clones, some missing. The repertoire holds approximately 20,000 clones, with around 78% as singletons. J was trimmed by 5 bases and V by 4 bases; bases with no gene match: 5. The CDR3 has 15 residues. Per germline, CDR1 SEHNR and CDR2 FQNEAQ (reference sequence). Intraepithelial and lamina propria lymphocytes were released after the graft tissue was processed.

Sequences were derived from ileum tissue, sampled 12 days after intestinal transplant. This chain links TRBV7-9 with TRBJ2-5, with 12 bases lining up with TRBD2. The source is a human patient who received an intestinal transplant, so some T cells may come from the graft donor. The CDR3 sequence is CASSSKTSGSETQYF. For the CDR3, the DNA is TGTGCCAGCAGCTCCAAGACTAGCGGGAGTGAGACCCAGTACTTC.